Described below is a single T cell receptor beta chain sequence and its context. Assay used: immunoSEQ multiplex PCR; TCRdb lists only in-frame clones, some missing. Of some 2,100,000 clones in the sample, about 93% were seen once. This entry comes from a study of shared clonotypes between healthy human individuals. Germline V gene data show CDR1 as SGDLS and CDR2 as YYNGEE. Trimming cost V 3 bases and J 3 bases, with 22 bases left between them. The CDR3 is made up of 18 amino acids. Naive CD8 cells, CD45RO-negative and positively selected for CCR7, excluded terminally differentiated effector memory CD45RA+ cells. Donors were healthy HIV-negative adults without recent acute infections or vaccinations. Among the donors, all were Caucasian adults who lived in Nashville, Tennessee.

Sequencing used naive CD8+ T cells from PBMCs. The V gene is TRBV9, the J gene TRBJ2-1; possibly TRBD2 for D (5 bases). The TCR originated in a man aged 18 to 29 in good health. Some clones in this sample may be carry-over from other donors' samples. Here the CDR3 reads CASSEDPRAEQFYNEQFF. The DNA of the CDR3 is TGTGCCAGCAGCGAAGATCCACGAGCGGAGCAATTCTACAATGAGCAGTTCTTC.